These 27 T cell receptor beta chains were all obtained from the same sample, sequenced in a study of shared clonotypes between healthy human individuals. Using immunoSEQ multiplex PCR, the repertoire was profiled, and TCRdb retains in-frame clones only, with some absent. There are around 1 million clones in the sample; 70% to 85% occur only once, and around 1.4% lies in the top ten. Sequencing input: memory CD4+ T cells sorted from blood. This sample's subset: CD45RA-negative fraction. Receptors originate from a man aged 18 to 29 in good health.

With respect to this clone: Other DNA sequences within the sample encode an identical CDR3. V is TRBV11-2 and J is TRBJ2-3; TRBD2 matches 10 bases. The CDR3 length is 16 residues. The V gene end was trimmed by 3 bases and the J gene end by 2 bases; junction bases not matched to a gene: 5. CDR1 is SGHAT and CDR2 is FQNNGV in the germline V gene. The CDR3 is CASSFLAGADTDTQYF. CDR3 in DNA: TGTGCCAGCAGCTTTCTAGCGGGGGCTGACACAGATACGCAGTATTTT.

V usage is TRBV2 and J usage is TRBJ2-2; D is possibly TRBD1 (5 bases). The V gene lost 7 bases and the J gene lost 2 bases, with 14 bases spanning the gap. The germline V gene encodes CDR1 SNHLY and CDR2 FYNNEI. The CDR3 consists of 15 residues. The DNA of the CDR3 is TGTGCCAGCAAAACCTGGCAGGGCAACACCGGGGAGCTGTTTTTT. Translating it yields CASKTWQGNTGELFF.

This clone was recorded once. At one of its ends the junction is not consistent with the germline gene, which may arise from a read error. The rearrangement uses TRBV10-3 and TRBJ2-1, with D possibly called TRBD1 or TRBD2 (5 bases each). Germline CDR1 ENHRY, CDR2 SYGVKD. The CDR3 runs 12 residues. CDR3 sequence: CAITENWGEQFF. The CDR3, as DNA: TGTGCCATCACTGAGAATTGGGGGGAGCAGTTCTTC.

The CDR3 bases are TGTGCCATCAGTGAGAAGAGGGCAGAGAGTAATTCACCCCTCCACTTT. Translating gives CAISEKRAESNSPLHF. The chain is built from TRBV10-3 and TRBJ1-6, with unresolved D. CDR1 is ENHRY, CDR2 SYGVKD, per germline. Deletions cut 2 bases from V and 6 bases from J, with 14 bases between. The CDR3 spans 16 residues.

The V gene is TRBV28, the J gene TRBJ1-1; the D is unclear. The V gene's germline CDR1 is MDHEN and CDR2 SYDVKM. V was trimmed by 5 bases and J by 10 bases, leaving 20 bases between them. The CDR3 loop spans 14 amino acids. Here the CDR3 DNA reads TGTGCCAGCAGTATTATCGGCCCGGGCTGGGGAGCTTTCTTT. It codes for CASSIIGPGWGAFF. The full variable domain, completed using reference TRBV28 and TRBJ1-1, is DVKVTQSSRYLVKRTGEKVFLECVQDMDHENMFWYRQDPGLGLRLIYFSYDVKMKEKGDIPEGYSVSREKKERFSLILESASTNQTSMYLCASSIIGPGWGAFFGQGTRLTVV.

Of note for this clone: The same CDR3 arises from other DNA sequences in this sample as well. The CDR3 spells CASSQGGRGSYEQYF. For the CDR3, the DNA is TGCGCCAGCAGCCAAGGGGGCCGGGGTTCCTACGAGCAGTACTTC. The chain links TRBV4-1 to TRBJ2-7; D may correspond to TRBD1 or TRBD2 (5 bases each). Trimming pared 1 base from V and 1 base from J, leaving 11 bases between. This CDR3 comprises 15 residues. The germline V gene has CDR1 MGHRA and CDR2 YSYEKL.

The rearrangement joins TRBV7-2 to TRBJ2-3; 10 bases match TRBD2. V lost 4 bases and J lost 3; bases outside the gene matches: 4. Germline V gives CDR1 SGHTA, CDR2 FQGNSA. The CDR3 sequence is 15 residues long. The CDR3 nucleotides read TGTGCCAGCAGCTCGGGACTAGCGTTAACAGATACGCAGTATTTT. Its translation is CASSSGLALTDTQYF.

The chain uses TRBV30 and TRBJ2-3, with D perhaps TRBD2 (5 bases). Germline CDR1 reads GTSNPN; CDR2 reads SVGIG (reference sequence). The CDR3 is made up of 17 amino acids. V lost 4 bases and J lost 0, with 20 bases in between. The CDR3: CAWNRGWQHSSTDTQYF. DNA of the CDR3: TGTGCCTGGAACCGGGGATGGCAACATTCTAGCACAGATACGCAGTATTTT.

This chain links TRBV7-2 with TRBJ1-2, with D possibly matching TRBD1 (6 bases). The CDR3 runs 14 residues. The germline V gene encodes CDR1 SGHTA and CDR2 FQGNSA. V was cut by 4 bases and J by 4 bases, with 13 bases left in between. In nucleotides, the CDR3 is TGTGCCAGCAGCTACTTCGACAGGCCCTATGGCTACACCTTC. It encodes CASSYFDRPYGYTF.

The rearrangement uses TRBV7-8 and TRBJ2-7; 8 nucleotides align to TRBD1. The V gene's germline CDR1 is SGHVS and CDR2 FQNEAQ. The CDR3 totals 12 residues. V trimming: 4 bases; J trimming: 10 bases; junction bases outside the gene matches: 6. In DNA form, the CDR3 reads TGTGCCAGCAGCTCACAGGGGGGATCCCAGTACTTC. Translation gives CASSSQGGSQYF.

V gene TRBV27 combines with J gene TRBJ1-5; possible D gene TRBD1, 6 bases. Germline CDR1 MNHEY, CDR2 SMNVEV (reference sequence). The CDR3 contains 14 residues. V was pared by 8 bases and J by 1 base, with 12 bases between. The CDR3 here is CASSGGRSNQPQHF. CDR3 bases: TGTGCCAGCTCTGGGGGCCGGAGCAATCAGCCCCAGCATTTT.

The chain employs TRBV5-1 and TRBJ2-3; 8 nucleotides match TRBD1. V lost 4 bases and J lost 0; bases outside the gene matches: 10. CDR1 SGHRS and CDR2 YFSETQ come from the germline V gene. The CDR3 is 17 residues long. The CDR3 is CASSVWSTGGSTDTQYF. DNA of the CDR3: TGCGCCAGCAGCGTTTGGTCCACAGGGGGAAGCACAGATACGCAGTATTTT.

J is TRBJ2-5 and V is TRBV11-2, with a tentative D call TRBD2 (6 bases). The better agreement between TRBJ2-7 and the DNA end casts doubt on the J call. The CDR3 length is 14 residues. Germline V gene data show CDR1 as SGHAT and CDR2 as FQNNGV. This chain's CDR3 is CASSLRRDTYEQYF. CDR3 sequence (DNA): TGTGCCAGCAGCTTAAGGCGGGATACCTACGAGCAGTACTTC.

The chain has TRBV5-1 and TRBJ2-5; tentatively, D is TRBD1 (6 bases). The CDR3 totals 14 residues. The germline gives CDR1 SGHRS, CDR2 YFSETQ. Trimming cost V 5 bases and J 5 bases, with 16 bases left between them. CDR3: CASRKQGSGETQYF. CDR3 nucleotide sequence: TGCGCCAGCAGGAAACAGGGATCGGGGGAGACCCAGTACTTC.

V gene TRBV5-1 combines with J gene TRBJ1-1; a possible D gene is TRBD1 (6 bases). CDR1 and CDR2 (germline): SGHRS, YFSETQ. There are 14 residues in the CDR3. The V gene lost 4 bases and the J gene lost 6 bases, with 16 bases spanning the gap. CDR3 in amino acids: CASSKTGVVPEAFF. As DNA, the CDR3 is TGCGCCAGCAGCAAGACAGGTGTTGTCCCTGAAGCTTTCTTT. Drawing the rest from reference TRBV5-1 and TRBJ1-1, the complete variable domain is KAGVTQTPRYLIKTRGQQVTLSCSPISGHRSVSWYQQTPGQGLQFLFEYFSETQRNKGNFPGRFSGRQFSNSRSEMNVSTLELGDSALYLCASSKTGVVPEAFFGQGTRLTVV.

The chain recombines TRBV7-2 with TRBJ2-7; 11 bases align to TRBD2. This CDR3 spans 16 amino acids. Germline CDR1 reads SGHTA; CDR2 reads FQGNSA. V was pared by 5 bases and J by 2 bases, with 8 bases of the junction left unmatched. This CDR3 reads CASSPRSGRETYEQYF. In DNA form, the CDR3 reads TGTGCCAGCAGCCCTCGTAGCGGGAGGGAGACCTACGAGCAGTACTTC.

On this clone itself: The same CDR3 can be traced to other DNA sequences in this sample. The chain is built from TRBV2 and TRBJ1-2; no firm D call. V was clipped by 3 bases and J by 1 base, with 6 bases between them. The CDR3 loop spans 13 amino acids. Germline V gives CDR1 SNHLY, CDR2 FYNNEI. This CDR3 is CASSEGVNYGYTF. CDR3 bases: TGTGCCAGCAGTGAGGGAGTTAACTATGGCTACACCTTC. Full variable domain (outside the CDR3, taken from reference TRBV2 and TRBJ1-2): EPEVTQTPSHQVTQMGQEVILRCVPISNHLYFYWYRQILGQKVEFLVSFYNNEISEKSEIFDDQFSVERPDGSNFTLKIRSTKLEDSAMYFCASSEGVNYGYTFGSGTRLTVV.

This rearrangement joins TRBV6-6 to TRBJ2-7; 11 bases map to TRBD2. The CDR3 is 15 residues long. Germline V lookup: CDR1 MNHNY, CDR2 SVGAGI (reference sequence). J gave up 2 bases and V 4 bases, and 4 bases lay outside the gene matches. The CDR3 reads CASSSLAGGTYEQYF. The CDR3 nucleotides read TGTGCCAGCAGTTCCCTAGCGGGGGGTACCTACGAGCAGTACTTC.

The rearrangement joins TRBV6-1 to TRBJ2-5; D may be TRBD1 (5 bases). Per the germline V gene, CDR1 is MNHNS and CDR2 is SASEGT. There are 15 residues in the CDR3. V was clipped by 3 bases and J by 5 bases, with 16 bases between them. Here the CDR3 reads CASSEMTRVRETQYF. The CDR3 DNA reads TGTGCCAGCAGTGAGATGACCAGGGTTAGGGAGACCCAGTACTTC.

This sequence joins TRBV29-1 and TRBJ1-4; TRBD1 matches 7 bases. Germline V CDR1 and CDR2: SQVTM, ANQGSEA. The CDR3 has 21 residues. The CDR3 DNA is TGCAGGGAAAAATCCGCCCAACTTGGCAGGGGGACCTTTGCAACTAATGAAAAACTGTTTTTT. Its protein product is CREKSAQLGRGTFATNEKLFF.

V usage is TRBV18 and J usage is TRBJ2-7, with 9 bases identical to TRBD1. Germline loops: CDR1 KGHSH, CDR2 LQKENI. This CDR3 spans 16 amino acids. The J segment lost 6 bases and the V segment lost 2 bases, leaving 11 bases of the junction unmatched. The CDR3 nucleotides read TGTGCCAGCTCACCAGGAGGGGGACAGGGTGCGACCGAGCAGTACTTC. This translates into CASSPGGGQGATEQYF.

The rearrangement uses TRBV18 and TRBJ2-7; a weak D match, TRBD1 (6 bases). CDR1 is KGHSH and CDR2 is LQKENI in the germline V gene. The germline V and J ends were trimmed by 3 bases and 1 base, with 13 bases remaining between them. This CDR3 region has 15 residues. This chain's CDR3 is CASSPGRGDSYEQYF. In DNA form, the CDR3 reads TGTGCCAGCTCACCTGGCAGGGGAGATTCCTACGAGCAGTACTTC.

The V call is TRBV27, the J call TRBJ2-2, with 8 bases fitting TRBD1. After removal of 2 bases from V and 4 bases from J, the junction contained 3 bases not matched to a gene. Germline loops: CDR1 MNHEY, CDR2 SMNVEV (reference sequence). The length of the CDR3 is 15 residues. The CDR3 coding sequence is TGTGCCAGCAGTTTAGGACAGGGTACCACCGGGGAGCTGTTTTTT. It codes for CASSLGQGTTGELFF.

Comments on this clone: This may be a read error: a much more frequent sequence differs by one nucleotide. The CDR3 coding sequence is TGCGCCAGTCTTCCGGACTTGCTGCCGAGCCGCGAGCAGTACTTC. Its protein product is CASLPDLLPSREQYF. This chain joins TRBV10-2 and TRBJ2-7; D possibly corresponds to TRBD2 (5 bases). Germline V CDR1 and CDR2: WSHSY, SAAADI. The CDR3 covers 15 residues. With 9 bases removed from V and 6 bases from J, the gap between germline ends came to 24 bases.

The chain has TRBV4-1 and TRBJ1-5; D may be TRBD1 (5 bases). CDR3 size: 12 residues. With 0 bases removed from V and 11 bases from J, the gap between germline ends came to 8 bases. CDR1 and CDR2 (germline): MGHRA, YSYEKL. Written as DNA, the CDR3 is TGCGCCAGCAGCCAAGATCGGGGGACCCAGCATTTT. The encoded protein is CASSQDRGTQHF.

Regarding this clone: This sequence may be a read error, since a much larger clone differs from it by one base. Distinct nucleotide sequences in the sample also encode this CDR3. The chain couples TRBV11-2 to TRBJ2-7, with D possibly matching TRBD1 (6 bases). Germline values: CDR1 SGHAT, CDR2 FQNNGV. This CDR3 region has 12 residues. V was pared by 5 bases and J by 3 bases, with 8 bases between. DNA of the CDR3: TGTGCCAGCAGCCAAGGGGGCTACGAGCAGTACTTC. It codes for CASSQGGYEQYF. Supplemented by reference TRBV11-2 and TRBJ2-7, the full variable domain reads EAGVAQSPRYKIIEKRQSVAFWCNPISGHATLYWYQQILGQGPKLLIQFQNNGVVDDSQLPKDRFSAERLKGVDSTLKIQPAKLEDSAVYLCASSQGGYEQYFGPGTRLTVT.

This clone was seen just once. This sequence joins TRBV28 and TRBJ1-2, with a possible D match to TRBD1 (5 bases). V was cut by 5 bases and J by 4 bases, with 38 bases left in between. CDR3 size: 22 residues. Looked up from germline, CDR1 is MDHEN and CDR2 is SYDVKM. CDR3 coding DNA: TGTGCCAGCAGTGCTCCTTCATACCCCTCAAGGGGCGATCCAGGTTTCGGCTATGGCTACACCTTC. Its translation: CASSAPSYPSRGDPGFGYGYTF.